This T cell receptor (beta chain) was sequenced during a study of blood T cell repertoires in COVID-19. Across the whole study: The analysed material was cDNA or gDNA that came from T cells, B-cell-depleted T cells, or PBMCs.

Donors of Cohort 3 who recovered were those that had two negative PCRs, clearance, or symptom resolution. Original data processing: Reference gene primer amplification in the assay estimated nucleated cell counts. The data were produced by immunoSEQ multiplex PCR, yet TCRdb's version contains in-frame clones alone and is incomplete. That table furnishes V, J and clone size, whereas the DNA furnished D and trimming. The sample lists approximately 230,000 clones, just over 85% occurring once. The sequenced sample consisted of PBMCs or T cells enriched from blood (not recorded which). The source of this sequence is a man aged 40-55 years who had recovered from COVID-19.

The CDR3 sequence: CASSQVRPDRGLYGYTF. Here the CDR3 DNA reads TGTGCCAGCAGCCAAGTCCGACCGGACAGGGGGCTTTATGGCTACACCTTC. The chain has TRBV4-2 and TRBJ1-2, with 11 bases aligning to TRBD1. CDR1 and CDR2 (germline): LGHNA, YNFKEQ. There are 17 residues in the CDR3. Trimming cost V 1 base and J 5 bases; bases outside gene matches: 9.